This TCR beta chain was retrieved from a study of blood T cells in healthy people across ages. Findings and limits, study-wide: Among T cells, TCR beta diversity per million cells dropped roughly linearly as age rose. Changes seen in expanded clonotypes were possibly confounded by donor CMV status left unknown.

This clonotype was counted between two and nine times. Its antigen is unidentified. CDR3 length equals 14 residues. Germline CDR1 is DFQATT and CDR2 is SNEGSKA (reference sequence). The J segment lost 7 bases and the V segment lost 2 bases, leaving 10 bases of the junction unmatched. Primers used in a second PCR of about 7 to 12 cycles were a sample-barcoded 5' primer and a J-beta primer mix. TCRdb re-called the 5' RACE reads through MiXCR, storing one row per CDR3 protein. The table has 1.4 million to 1.5 million distinct CDR3 sequences, 42% seen once. The specimen was blood. The chain carries TRBV20-1 and TRBJ1-1; TRBD1 matches at 7 bases. The TCR was taken from a woman under 30 in good health. The CDR3 region has the DNA TGCAGTGCTAGACGAAACAGGGGCGGGAGTGAAGCTTTCTTT. This encodes CSARRNRGGSEAFF.